This T cell receptor (beta chain) was captured by sequencing in a study of cytomegalovirus exposure and HLA in healthy donors. As for the study in general: Out of 150 million to 200 million T cells, an earlier analysis found roughly 100 million unique TCR beta sequences in total. Study outcomes and limitations: The authors later found most CMV-associated TCR beta chains appeared HLA-restricted.

Germline V CDR1 and CDR2: MDHEN, SYDVKM. The CDR3 contains 16 residues. V shed 5 bases and J 5 bases; nucleotides not matched to a gene: 9. Primers for the PCR totalled 60 Vbeta and 13 Jbeta. Using immunoSEQ multiplex PCR, the repertoire was profiled, and TCRdb retains in-frame clones only, with some absent. The data show around 130,000 clones, with under 90% seen just once and 0.7% held by the top ten. About this clone itself: As yet, its antigen is unknown.

Sequenced: PBMCs. The source of this sequence is a man in his late teens or twenties in good health and CMV-seronegative. The chain uses TRBV28 and TRBJ1-5; TRBD1 matches at 10 bases. The CDR3 nucleotides read TGTGCCAGCAGTGATTTGCTAGGGACAGGGGATCAGCCCCAGCATTTT. Its translation is CASSDLLGTGDQPQHF. Full variable domain (missing parts from reference TRBV28 and TRBJ1-5): DVKVTQSSRYLVKRTGEKVFLECVQDMDHENMFWYRQDPGLGLRLIYFSYDVKMKEKGDIPEGYSVSREKKERFSLILESASTNQTSMYLCASSDLLGTGDQPQHFGDGTRLSIL.